This TCR beta chain is drawn from a study of molecular identifiers for immune sequencing clone quantification. The CDR3 has 13 residues. CDR1 is SQVTM and CDR2 is ANQGSEA in the germline V gene. Deletions cut 3 bases from V and 3 bases from J, with 11 bases between. This clonotype has a count of ten or more. From the PCR reads, TCRdb called clonotypes with MiXCR, one entry per CDR3 protein. The sample holds roughly 100,000 distinct CDR3 sequences, about a third seen once. The receptor was derived from a human donor in good health. Some libraries in this study had Jurkat cell RNA spiked in. The rearrangement links TRBV29-1 to TRBJ1-1; D perhaps matches TRBD1 (5 bases). Sequencing was carried out using naive CD8+ T cells from blood, with Jurkat cell RNA spiked in. Subset: FACS-sorted CD8+CD4-CCR7+CD45RA+ naive T cells. DNA of the CDR3: TGCAGCGTTGAGACAGAACGGGACACTGAAGCTTTCTTT. Translating gives CSVETERDTEAFF.